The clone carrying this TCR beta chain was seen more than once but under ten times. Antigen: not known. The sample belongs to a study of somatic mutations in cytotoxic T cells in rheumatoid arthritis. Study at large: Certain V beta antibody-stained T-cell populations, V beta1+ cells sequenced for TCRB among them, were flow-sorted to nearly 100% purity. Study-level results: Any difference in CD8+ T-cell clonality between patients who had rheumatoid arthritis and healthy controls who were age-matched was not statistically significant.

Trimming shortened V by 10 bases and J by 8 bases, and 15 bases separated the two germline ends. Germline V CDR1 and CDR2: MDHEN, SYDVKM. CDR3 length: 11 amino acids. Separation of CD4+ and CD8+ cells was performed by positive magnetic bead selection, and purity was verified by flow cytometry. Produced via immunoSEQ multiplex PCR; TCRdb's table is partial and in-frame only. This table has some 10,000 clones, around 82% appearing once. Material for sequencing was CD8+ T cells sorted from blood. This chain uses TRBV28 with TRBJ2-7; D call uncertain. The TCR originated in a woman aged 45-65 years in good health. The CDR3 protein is CATRVPSKQYF. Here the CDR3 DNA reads TGTGCCACCCGGGTCCCTTCCAAGCAGTACTTC.